Below, 27 T cell receptor beta chains from the same sample are listed, as sequenced in a study of T cells in Graves' hyperthyroidism and ophthalmopathy. RNA transcripts served as the template for amplifying TCR beta CDR3 regions. During a first-round RT-PCR of the TCR CDR3, the HTBI primer set was used. MiXCR was run by TCRdb on the multiplex PCR reads, yielding one entry per CDR3 protein. This sample has about 420,000 distinct CDR3 sequences, with approximately 14% found just once. What was sequenced was blood. The receptors derive from a woman aged 18-30 years with Graves' hyperthyroidism.

Comment on this clonotype: A much larger clone lies one base from this, so it may be a read error. The CDR3 end shows no conserved phenylalanine or tryptophan, and so a read error is likely. This chain uses TRBV27 with TRBJ1-5; D perhaps matches TRBD1 (5 bases). Germline CDR1 MNHEY, CDR2 SMNVEV (reference sequence). The CDR3 sequence is 15 residues long. The V end was cut by 2 bases, the J end by 5 bases, with 13 bases between. The CDR3 is CASSLDAQGDQPQHL. As DNA, the CDR3 is TGTGCCAGCAGTTTAGATGCGCAGGGCGATCAGCCCCAGCATCTT.

There are many counts of this clonotype. The chain employs TRBV28 and TRBJ2-5; D perhaps matches TRBD2 (6 bases). This CDR3 has 15 amino acids. Trimming removed 5 bases at V and 5 bases at J, with 18 bases between. The germline V gene encodes CDR1 MDHEN and CDR2 SYDVKM. CDR3 DNA sequence: TGTGCCAGCAGTAGCCGGGACTTCCAATGGGAGACCCAGTACTTC. As protein: CASSSRDFQWETQYF.

This clonotype was seen at least ten times. The chain uses TRBV18 and TRBJ2-1; 10 bases match TRBD2. The CDR3 sequence is 16 residues long. In germline, CDR1 is KGHSH, CDR2 LQKENI. V lost 5 bases, J lost 5 bases, and 9 bases stayed unmatched. CDR3 in DNA: TGTGCCAGCTCAGAAAGACCACTAGCGGGGAACAATGAGCAGTTCTTC. It encodes CASSERPLAGNNEQFF.

Concerning this clonotype: The germline gene is not matched at one end of the junction; a read error may be the cause. This CDR3 reads CASSVELAGGSYSEQFF. CDR3 coding DNA: TGCGCCAGCAGCGTCGAACTAGCGGGAGGGTCCTACAGTGAGCAGTTCTTC. The gene calls are TRBV5-1 and TRBJ2-1; 13 nucleotides align to TRBD2. From germline, CDR1 is SGHRS and CDR2 YFSETQ. The CDR3 length is 17 residues.

This chain uses TRBV28 with TRBJ1-5, with a tentative D call TRBD1 (5 bases). The CDR3 is made up of 14 amino acids. V was clipped by 3 bases and J by 4 bases, with 10 bases between them. The germline V gene encodes CDR1 MDHEN and CDR2 SYDVKM. The CDR3 DNA reads as TGTGCCAGCAGTTTCGGGACGGGGAATCAGCCCCAGCATTTT. It translates to CASSFGTGNQPQHF. The complete variable domain, with remaining parts taken from reference TRBV28 and TRBJ1-5, reads DVKVTQSSRYLVKRTGEKVFLECVQDMDHENMFWYRQDPGLGLRLIYFSYDVKMKEKGDIPEGYSVSREKKERFSLILESASTNQTSMYLCASSFGTGNQPQHFGDGTRLSIL.

This clonotype has only a few counts. This chain connects TRBV13 to TRBJ2-7; TRBD2 matches at 9 bases. The germline gives CDR1 PRHDT, CDR2 FYEKMQ (reference sequence). The V gene end was trimmed by 2 bases and the J gene end by 4 bases; junction bases not matched to a gene: 15. The CDR3 is 18 amino acids. CDR3 nucleotides: TGTGCCAGCAGCTTAATGCTCAATCCGGGACTAGCTGATTACGAGCAGTACTTC. As protein: CASSLMLNPGLADYEQYF.

In regard to this clonotype: Mismatch with germline at one junction end may stem from a read error. This chain joins TRBV20-1 and TRBJ1-4; D gene unclear. The CDR3 sequence is 12 residues long. Germline V gene data show CDR1 as DFQATT and CDR2 as SNEGSKA (reference sequence). The CDR3 region has the DNA TGCAGTGCTAGCCCGGAGAATGAAAAACTGGTTTTT. The encoded protein is CSASPENEKLVF.

This clonotype was seen many times. The genes are TRBV28 and TRBJ2-1; D gene uncertain. With 6 bases removed from V and 7 bases from J, the gap between germline ends came to 10 bases. CDR3 length: 12 residues. Per germline, CDR1 MDHEN and CDR2 SYDVKM. The CDR3 protein is CASSPITNEQFF. The DNA for the CDR3 is TGTGCCAGCAGCCCCATTACGAATGAGCAGTTCTTC.

This clonotype came up many times. The chain uses TRBV4-1 and TRBJ2-5; D is tentatively TRBD1 or TRBD2 (5 bases each). CDR1 MGHRA and CDR2 YSYEKL come from the germline V gene. The CDR3 length is 15 residues. V gave up 4 bases and J gave up 5 bases, with 17 bases separating them. This CDR3 reads CASSRWFGALETQYF. For the CDR3, the DNA is TGCGCCAGCAGCCGCTGGTTCGGGGCACTCGAGACCCAGTACTTC.

Only a few counts were recorded for this clonotype. The chain joins TRBV29-1 to TRBJ2-2; no clear D. This CDR3 is 12 amino acids long. Germline loops: CDR1 SQVTM, CDR2 ANQGSEA. V lost 1 base and J lost 4, with 4 bases in between. CDR3 bases: TGCAGCGTTGAAGTCACCACCGGGGAGCTGTTTTTT. It specifies CSVEVTTGELFF.

This clonotype came up many times. This chain links TRBV2 with TRBJ2-3; 13 positions match TRBD2. This CDR3 is built from 17 residues. Losses at the gene ends were 7 bases for V and 1 base for J; bases not matched to a gene: 8. CDR1 is SNHLY and CDR2 is FYNNEI in the germline V gene. The CDR3 coding sequence is TGTGCCAGCATCCCGAGGACTAGCGGGAGAGGCACAGATACGCAGTATTTT. Translation: CASIPRTSGRGTDTQYF. Complete variable domain (other parts from reference TRBV2 and TRBJ2-3): EPEVTQTPSHQVTQMGQEVILRCVPISNHLYFYWYRQILGQKVEFLVSFYNNEISEKSEIFDDQFSVERPDGSNFTLKIRSTKLEDSAMYFCASIPRTSGRGTDTQYFGPGTRLTVL.

In its sample, this clonotype was seen many times. This chain joins TRBV28 and TRBJ2-7, with TRBD1 identical over 10 bases. Trimming at V came to 9 bases and at J to 1 base, leaving 6 bases not matched to a gene. The CDR3 runs 14 residues. CDR1 is MDHEN and CDR2 is SYDVKM in the germline V gene. The CDR3 protein is CARRPGQGSYEQYF. The DNA of the CDR3 is TGTGCCAGACGTCCGGGACAGGGGTCCTACGAGCAGTACTTC. The full variable domain, rest sourced from reference TRBV28 and TRBJ2-7, is DVKVTQSSRYLVKRTGEKVFLECVQDMDHENMFWYRQDPGLGLRLIYFSYDVKMKEKGDIPEGYSVSREKKERFSLILESASTNQTSMYLCARRPGQGSYEQYFGPGTRLTVT.

This clonotype showed up many times. The chain combines TRBV6-1 with TRBJ2-7; 8 nucleotides agree with TRBD1. Germline values: CDR1 MNHNS, CDR2 SASEGT. This CDR3 spans 15 amino acids. Trimming at V came to 6 bases and at J to 2 bases, leaving 9 bases not matched to a gene. CDR3 coding DNA: TGTGCCAGCAGAGAGGGTCAGGGGGCCACCTACGAGCAGTACTTC. It specifies CASREGQGATYEQYF.

This sequence joins TRBV13 and TRBJ2-7; D is undetermined. Trimming took off 7 bases at V and 5 bases at J, with 12 bases between the two ends. The germline gives CDR1 PRHDT, CDR2 FYEKMQ (reference sequence). The CDR3 covers 12 residues. The CDR3 DNA reads as TGTGCCAGCAAGAGTCGGCGCGACGAGCAGTACTTC. Its protein is CASKSRRDEQYF.

By sample share, this clonotype is medium-sized. V gene TRBV2 combines with J gene TRBJ1-1; the D gene is possibly TRBD1 (6 bases). Germline values: CDR1 SNHLY, CDR2 FYNNEI. V shed 6 bases and J shed 5 bases, with 22 bases lying between them. The CDR3 runs 16 residues. This chain's CDR3 is CASSLGHMEAGTEAFF. The DNA for the CDR3 is TGTGCCAGCAGCCTGGGACACATGGAAGCCGGGACTGAAGCTTTCTTT.

This clonotype was seen a few times. Here the CDR3 reads CASSLAQELRTGELFF. The CDR3 DNA reads as TGTGCCAGCAGCTTAGCGCAAGAACTACGCACCGGGGAGCTGTTTTTT. The chain has TRBV7-9 and TRBJ2-2; unclear D gene. The CDR3 extends over 16 amino acids. Trimming left V 0 bases short and J 4 bases short, with 12 bases between. Germline assignment: CDR1 SEHNR and CDR2 FQNEAQ (reference sequence).

This clonotype was seen at least ten times. This chain connects TRBV29-1 to TRBJ1-4, with D maybe TRBD1 (5 bases). There are 13 residues in the CDR3. V gave up 7 bases and J gave up 2 bases, with 11 bases separating them. CDR1 is SQVTM, CDR2 ANQGSEA, per germline. CDR3 loop: CSATGTTNEKLFF. In DNA, the CDR3 is TGCAGCGCAACCGGGACGACTAATGAAAAACTGTTTTTT.

J is TRBJ1-1 and V is TRBV13; 9 bases fit TRBD1. The length of the CDR3 is 13 residues. V was pared by 6 bases and J by 10 bases, with 9 bases of the junction left unmatched. CDR1 is PRHDT and CDR2 is FYEKMQ in the germline V gene (reference sequence). The CDR3 DNA follows: TGTGCCAGCAGGGCCGGGACAGGGCTCGGAGCTTTCTTT. It specifies CASRAGTGLGAFF.

This clonotype showed up many times. This rearrangement joins TRBV6-2 or TRBV6-3 to TRBJ1-1, with D perhaps TRBD1 (5 bases). CDR3 length: 16 amino acids. CDR1 is MNHEY and CDR2 is SVGEGT in the germline V gene. V gave up 6 bases and J gave up 1 base, with 18 bases separating them. The CDR3 sequence is CASSQGGRGPNTEAFF. In nucleotides, the CDR3 is TGTGCCAGCAGCCAAGGAGGGAGGGGACCGAACACTGAAGCTTTCTTT.

This clonotype was counted many times. The rearrangement uses TRBV29-1 and TRBJ2-1; 15 nucleotides agree with TRBD2. CDR3 size: 13 residues. Per the germline V gene, CDR1 is SQVTM and CDR2 is ANQGSEA. The trim removed 7 bases at V and 7 bases at J, leaving 2 bases unmatched. CDR3 nucleotides: TGCAGCGCGGGACTAGCGGGAGGTAATGAGCAGTTCTTC. Translating it yields CSAGLAGGNEQFF.

In this sample, this clonotype turned up many times. V and J are TRBV27 and TRBJ2-1; D might be TRBD1 or TRBD2, each matching 5 bases. The germline V and J ends were trimmed by 6 bases and 11 bases, with 17 bases remaining between them. Germline values: CDR1 MNHEY, CDR2 SMNVEV (reference sequence). This CDR3 is 13 amino acids long. Here the CDR3 DNA reads TGTGCCAGCAGCCCGGGGACCGCCATGAAGCAGTTCTTC. Translated, it gives CASSPGTAMKQFF.

The V gene is TRBV11-2, the J gene TRBJ1-3; D is uncertain. V was pared by 6 bases and J by 1 base, with 19 bases between. Germline CDR1 and CDR2: SGHAT and FQNNGV. This CDR3 is built from 17 residues. For the CDR3, the DNA is TGTGCCAGCAGTCAAAAGGACGGCCGGTTATCTGGAAACACCATATATTTT. It translates to CASSQKDGRLSGNTIYF.

The rearrangement links TRBV14 to TRBJ1-1; D not certain. V lost 3 bases and J 2 bases, leaving 7 bases between the germline ends. This CDR3 spans 13 amino acids. In germline, CDR1 is SGHDN, CDR2 FVKESK. The DNA of the CDR3 is TGTGCCAGCAGCCAGGGGATCAACACTGAAGCTTTCTTT. Its translation: CASSQGINTEAFF.

This clonotype came up a few times. The rearrangement uses TRBV12-3 or TRBV12-4 and TRBJ2-3; 12 positions match TRBD2. This CDR3 region has 15 residues. After removal of 6 bases from V and 4 bases from J, the junction contained 5 bases not matched to a gene. This CDR3 is CASRRTSGTSDTQYF. The CDR3 nucleotides are TGTGCCAGCAGACGGACTAGCGGGACCTCAGATACGCAGTATTTT.

This clonotype has a count of ten or more. The gene calls are TRBV7-2 and TRBJ2-7; TRBD1 aligns across 9 bases. Germline V lookup: CDR1 SGHTA, CDR2 FQGNSA. The V segment lost 6 bases and the J segment 4 bases; nucleotides outside the gene matches: 7. The CDR3 consists of 14 residues. For the CDR3, the DNA is TGTGCCAGCAGACAAACAGGGGGCGGGTACGAGCAGTACTTC. Translation gives CASRQTGGGYEQYF.

The gene calls are TRBV2 and TRBJ1-4; D is possibly TRBD1 (5 bases). Trimming removed 8 bases at V and 8 bases at J, with 12 bases between. CDR1 is SNHLY, CDR2 FYNNEI, per germline. The CDR3 sequence is 12 residues long. CDR3 protein: CASGSGSEKLFF. In DNA, the CDR3 is TGTGCCAGCGGGTCAGGGAGCGAAAAACTGTTTTTT.

Points on this clonotype: A much larger clonotype is one base distant, so this may be a read error. This sequence joins TRBV18 and TRBJ1-5; D is ambiguous. This CDR3 comprises 15 residues. The V and J ends lost 10 bases and 7 bases respectively, with 23 bases between them. CDR1 is KGHSH and CDR2 is LQKENI in the germline V gene. The CDR3 region is CANLRHPPQGQPQHF. The CDR3 DNA sequence: TGTGCCAACCTCCGGCACCCACCCCAAGGGCAGCCCCAGCATTTT.